These 26 T cell receptor beta chains were sequenced from one sample in a study of lung T cells in sarcoidosis with Löfgren's syndrome. From the reads, TCRdb called clonotypes with MiXCR, one entry per CDR3 protein. The sample yields tens of thousands of distinct CDR3 sequences, approximately 22% seen once. What was sequenced was CD4+ T cells from PBMCs. Receptor source: a human donor with sarcoidosis (Löfgren's syndrome or another form), or a control subject (not recorded which).

This clonotype was picked up many times. This chain joins TRBV25-1 and TRBJ2-7, with D possibly TRBD1 on 7 matching bases. The V gene lost 8 bases and the J gene lost 0 bases, with 11 bases spanning the gap. The germline V gene has CDR1 MGHDK and CDR2 SYGVNS. This CDR3 has 13 amino acids. CDR3 nucleotides: TGTGCCAGCGTGCAGGGGGGCTCCTACGAGCAGTACTTC. It specifies CASVQGGSYEQYF.

In its sample, this clonotype was seen many times. This rearrangement joins TRBV28 to TRBJ2-7; 7 bases line up with TRBD2. The CDR3 totals 14 residues. J gave up 2 bases and V 5 bases, and 6 bases lay outside the gene matches. From germline, CDR1 is MDHEN and CDR2 SYDVKM. CDR3 sequence (DNA): TGTGCCAGCAGTCCCCTGGGGGGGGCCTACGAGCAGTACGTC. Amino acids: CASSPLGGAYEQYV.

This clonotype was picked up many times. V is TRBV7-9 and J is TRBJ1-1; D call uncertain. The CDR3 consists of 14 residues. Deletions cut 5 bases from V and 0 bases from J, with 10 bases between. Germline lookup yields CDR1 SEHNR and CDR2 FQNEAQ (reference sequence). The DNA for the CDR3 is TGTGCCAGCAGCGGCAAGGGCATGAACACTGAAGCTTTCTTT. Protein product: CASSGKGMNTEAFF.

The chain carries TRBV12-3 or TRBV12-4 and TRBJ2-7; 10 bases fit TRBD1. The trim removed 6 bases at V and 2 bases at J, leaving 4 bases unmatched. CDR3 length: 14 amino acids. Here the CDR3 reads CASSPGTGAYEQYV. The CDR3 DNA sequence: TGTGCCAGCAGCCCCGGGACAGGGGCCTACGAGCAGTACGTC.

Ten or more counts support this clonotype. The chain combines TRBV6-1 with TRBJ2-3; 11 bases map to TRBD2. J was trimmed by 5 bases and V by 6 bases; bases with no gene match: 10. The CDR3 totals 16 residues. Germline CDR1 reads MNHNS; CDR2 reads SASEGT. CDR3 coding DNA: TGTGCCAGCAGCCGTAGACTAGCGGGATTGGGAGATACGCAGTATTTT. This encodes CASSRRLAGLGDTQYF.

The sample holds a few counts of this clonotype. The chain carries TRBV11-2 and TRBJ1-5; D is undetermined. The CDR3 spans 13 residues. Trimming stripped 0 bases from V and 6 bases from J, with 6 bases between. Germline V gives CDR1 SGHAT, CDR2 FQNNGV. DNA for the CDR3: TGTGCCAGCAGCTTAGATCGTGGTCAGCCCCAGCATTTT. Translated: CASSLDRGQPQHF.

This clonotype was counted ten times or more. The chain employs TRBV28 and TRBJ2-7, with 9 positions matching TRBD1. Unmatched junction bases numbered 9, after V lost 6 bases and J lost 6 bases. Per germline, CDR1 MDHEN and CDR2 SYDVKM. The CDR3 has 14 residues. Here the CDR3 DNA reads TGTGCCAGCAGGGCCCGGGACAGGGTACGCGAGCAGTACGTC. Translated: CASRARDRVREQYV.

This clonotype was recorded at least ten times. V is TRBV18 and J is TRBJ2-1; 10 bases map to TRBD2. There are 16 residues in the CDR3. Germline V lookup: CDR1 KGHSH, CDR2 LQKENI. V was clipped by 4 bases and J by 6 bases; unmatched bases: 9. The CDR3 loop reads CASSRPSGSSGNEQFF. For the CDR3, the DNA is TGTGCCAGCTCACGCCCTAGCGGGAGTTCTGGCAATGAGCAGTTCTTC.

On this clonotype itself: Compared with germline, one end of the junction differs, possibly owing to a read error. The V gene is TRBV5-4, the J gene TRBJ2-3; D uncertain. Germline CDR1 is SGHNT and CDR2 is YYREEE (reference sequence). The CDR3 covers 13 residues. In DNA, the CDR3 is TGTGCCAGCAGTGCCGTTGGGCCAGATATGCAGTATTTT. Amino acids: CASSAVGPDMQYF.

This clonotype was recorded at least ten times. The DNA for the CDR3 is TGCAGTTCAGGACAGCAGAACACTGAAGCTTTCTTT. The encoded protein is CSSGQQNTEAFF. J is TRBJ1-1 and V is TRBV20-1; maybe TRBD1 (6 bases). This CDR3 has 12 residues. Germline CDR1 DFQATT, CDR2 SNEGSKA (reference sequence). The ends were cut back, 8 bases at V and 1 base at J, with 11 bases in the middle.

The gene calls are TRBV2 and TRBJ2-1, with a possible D match to TRBD1 (5 bases). The V end lost 4 bases, the J end lost 4 bases, and 11 bases lay between the germline ends. The CDR3 loop spans 14 amino acids. Looked up from germline, CDR1 is SNHLY and CDR2 is FYNNEI. The CDR3 here is CASSVRGCYNEQFF. CDR3 coding DNA: TGTGCCAGCAGTGTTAGGGGTTGTTACAATGAGCAGTTCTTC.

This clonotype was seen only a few times. The rearrangement links TRBV12-5 to TRBJ2-7; D is ambiguous. Germline V gene lookup returns CDR1 LGHNT and CDR2 FRNRAP. With 1 base removed from V and 0 bases from J, the gap between germline ends came to 7 bases. This CDR3 has 14 residues. The CDR3 nucleotides are TGTGCTAGTGGTTTGGATCTTAGCTCCTACGAGCAGTACTTC. Protein: CASGLDLSSYEQYF.

The chain employs TRBV12-5 and TRBJ2-2, with 9 bases identical to TRBD2. Germline lookup yields CDR1 LGHNT and CDR2 FRNRAP. The J segment lost 6 bases and the V segment lost 3 bases, leaving 5 bases of the junction unmatched. This CDR3 spans 15 amino acids. The CDR3 nucleotides read TGTGCTAGTGGTTTTTTAGCGGGAGTGGCCGGGGAGCTGTTTTTT. Translated: CASGFLAGVAGELFF.

This chain connects TRBV3-1 to TRBJ2-1, with a weak D call TRBD2 (6 bases). The CDR3 runs 19 residues. Germline CDR1 LGHDT, CDR2 YNNKEL (reference sequence). Between the trimmed V and J ends, which lost 4 bases and 0 bases, there was a span of 22 bases. CDR3 bases: TGTGCCAGCAGCCCCAGACTAGTGGGGGTCTCTAGCTCCTACAATGAGCAGTTCTTC. This gives the protein CASSPRLVGVSSSYNEQFF.

This clonotype was counted at least ten times. The genes are TRBV20-1 and TRBJ1-1; D not certain. Germline assignment: CDR1 DFQATT and CDR2 SNEGSKA (reference sequence). CDR3 length: 13 residues. V gave up 3 bases and J gave up 3 bases, with 11 bases separating them. This CDR3 reads CSASPRWDTEAFF. In DNA, the CDR3 is TGCAGTGCTAGCCCCCGGTGGGACACTGAAGCTTTCTTT.

This clonotype was observed at least ten times. The chain uses TRBV20-1 and TRBJ2-4, with D possibly matching TRBD1 (5 bases). The V gene's germline CDR1 is DFQATT and CDR2 SNEGSKA (reference sequence). The CDR3 spans 12 residues. V was pared by 4 bases and J by 6 bases, with 10 bases between. CDR3 in DNA: TGCAGTGCTAAAACGACAGCAAACATTCAGTACTTC. It encodes CSAKTTANIQYF.

The chain joins TRBV10-3 to TRBJ1-2; D remains ambiguous. CDR1 and CDR2 from the germline V gene are ENHRY and SYGVKD. V dropped 8 bases and J dropped 0 bases, with 13 bases sitting between them. The CDR3 extends over 14 amino acids. The CDR3 here is CAIGAGTANYGYTF. The CDR3 DNA is TGTGCCATCGGCGCAGGAACCGCTAACTATGGCTACACCTTC.

This clonotype has more than one count but fewer than ten. This sequence joins TRBV5-4 and TRBJ2-5; D is undetermined. This CDR3 is built from 14 residues. Trimming took 3 bases from V and 1 from J, leaving 10 bases between them. Germline V lookup: CDR1 SGHNT, CDR2 YYREEE (reference sequence). CDR3 in DNA: TGTGCCAGCAGCTCCGGACGACTCCAAGAGACCCAGTACTTC. Protein: CASSSGRLQETQYF.

The chain is built from TRBV12-3 or TRBV12-4 and TRBJ2-3, with D possibly being TRBD1 (6 bases). Trimming left V 3 bases short and J 7 bases short, with 20 bases between. The CDR3 extends over 16 amino acids. The CDR3 nucleotides are TGTGCCAGCAGTTTCTCCAGGGGCCTAGGGTCAAATACGCAGTATTTT. Translating it yields CASSFSRGLGSNTQYF.

This clonotype was counted many times. The chain couples TRBV4-1 to TRBJ2-2; a possible D gene is TRBD2 (5 bases). The germline V gene encodes CDR1 MGHRA and CDR2 YSYEKL. The ends were cut back, 2 bases at V and 7 bases at J, with 8 bases in the middle. CDR3 length: 13 amino acids. The CDR3 loop reads CASSQPGGGELFF. CDR3 in DNA: TGCGCCAGCAGCCAACCAGGAGGCGGGGAGCTGTTTTTT.

Regarding this clonotype: At one boundary the junction diverges from the germline segment, which might be a read error. The chain uses TRBV19 and TRBJ2-2, with 7 bases aligning to TRBD2. The CDR3 sequence is 15 residues long. Germline V lookup: CDR1 LNHDA, CDR2 SQIVND (reference sequence). CDR3 residues: CDSSPLAGGTGELFF. CDR3 nucleotide sequence: TGTGACAGTAGTCCCCTCGCCGGGGGGACCGGGGAGCTGTTTTTT.

This clonotype is a singleton in its sample. The chain couples TRBV2 to TRBJ1-5; no clear D gene. The V gene's germline CDR1 is SNHLY and CDR2 FYNNEI. The CDR3 has 13 residues. Trimming left V 3 bases short and J 9 bases short, with 12 bases between. CDR3 residues: CASSDRQSLPQHF. The CDR3, as DNA: TGTGCCAGCAGTGACAGACAATCCTTGCCCCAGCATTTT.

The sample holds many counts of this clonotype. The V and J genes are TRBV6-1 and TRBJ1-5, with D perhaps TRBD1 (5 bases). The CDR3 sequence is 15 residues long. Trimming cost V 6 bases and J 0 bases, with 12 bases left between them. Germline V gene lookup returns CDR1 MNHNS and CDR2 SASEGT. DNA for the CDR3: TGTGCCAGCAGCAAAGTCGGGGGTAGCAATCAGCCCCAGCATTTT. Residues: CASSKVGGSNQPQHF.

Ten or more counts support this clonotype. The chain uses TRBV2 and TRBJ1-1, with D hard to call. V shed 6 bases and J shed 1 base, with 9 bases lying between them. The CDR3 spans 13 residues. The germline V gene has CDR1 SNHLY and CDR2 FYNNEI. CDR3 nucleotide sequence: TGTGCCAGCAGGGTAACAGAGAACACTGAAGCTTTCTTT. Residues: CASRVTENTEAFF. The variable domain in full, with the rest retrieved from reference TRBV2 and TRBJ1-1, is EPEVTQTPSHQVTQMGQEVILRCVPISNHLYFYWYRQILGQKVEFLVSFYNNEISEKSEIFDDQFSVERPDGSNFTLKIRSTKLEDSAMYFCASRVTENTEAFFGQGTRLTVV.

A word on this clonotype: Possible read error: a much larger clone is one base away. This rearrangement joins TRBV20-1 to TRBJ1-5; D is possibly TRBD1 (6 bases). Germline V gene sequence: CDR1 DFQATT, CDR2 SNEGSKA (reference sequence). This CDR3 is 13 amino acids long. The CDR3 DNA reads TGCGGTGCTCTTCCAGGGGTGGGTCAGCCCCAGCATTTT. Encoded protein: CGALPGVGQPQHF.

This clonotype came up many times. CDR3 residues: CATSGVRGGHTQYF. The CDR3 DNA follows: TGTGCCACCAGTGGAGTACGGGGGGGCCATACGCAGTATTTT. V gene TRBV24-1 combines with J gene TRBJ2-3; 8 bases are shared with TRBD2. With V trimmed by 5 bases and J by 7 bases, 7 bases remained unmatched. Germline V gene data show CDR1 as KGHDR and CDR2 as SFDVKD. The CDR3 length is 14 residues.